This TCR beta chain comes out of a study of blood T cell repertoires in COVID-19. Study-wide background: The study drew acute and convalescent COVID-19 samples from the United States, Italy and Spain.

The V gene end was trimmed by 3 bases and the J gene end by 1 base; junction bases not matched to a gene: 5. This CDR3 contains 15 residues. Germline V gene data show CDR1 as LGHDT and CDR2 as YNNKEL (reference sequence). Generated by immunoSEQ multiplex PCR, the TCRdb table keeps only in-frame clones and is missing some. The data hold 150,000 or so clones, with roughly 87% observed a single time. This clone was counted between two and nine times. The specimen sequenced was PBMCs or T cells enriched from blood (not recorded which). This clonotype was sampled from a human donor with acute COVID-19. The donor label of this sample is uncertain. The chain is built from TRBV3-1 (or the pseudogene TRBV3-2) and TRBJ1-2; 7 nucleotides agree with TRBD1. The CDR3 DNA is TGTGCCAGCAGCCACAAGCAGGGGGTTAACTATGGCTACACCTTC. Amino acids: CASSHKQGVNYGYTF.